This T cell receptor (beta chain) appears in the sequencing data of a study of shared clonotypes between healthy human individuals. Across the whole study: Per-donor plates numbered three CD4 naive, three CD4 memory, two CD8 naive and one CD8 memory.

Study-level points and caveats: Naive subsets, compared against memory subsets, generally had larger estimated richness values.

The CDR3 sequence is 15 residues long. As for this clone: Its matching antigen is unknown.

Around 30,000 T cell genomes, or roughly 180 ng DNA, went into the sorted-subset replicate PCRs. Here immunoSEQ multiplex PCR was the method, and the copy in TCRdb shows in-frame clones only, minus some. This sample has 2 million to 2.5 million clones; 93% occur once, and the top ten carry roughly 0.36%. The clonotype originates from a man aged 18 to 35 in good health. Some clones in this sample may be carry-over from other donors' samples. The genes are TRBV21-1 and TRBJ2-1; the DNA was not used to check the table's D call, TRBD1. TRBV21-1 is a pseudogene segment. What was sequenced was naive CD4+ T cells from PBMCs. This sample's subset: CD45RA+ positively selected. CDR3: CASSWPGHSYNEQFF. CDR3 DNA: TGTGCCAGCAGCTGGCCGGGACACTCCTACAATGAGCAGTTCTTC.